This TCR beta chain was identified during a study of T cell repertoires in cytomegalovirus infection. Study summary: HLA-B-restricted CMV epitopes that are well studied were used alongside recently identified HLA-C-restricted ones. Public TCR beta signatures were indicative of both CMV infection and a matching HLA type. Findings and caveats of the study: CMV-specific TCR beta clonotypes restricted by HLA-C were the ones dominating the ex vivo response.

Remarks on this clonotype: Antigen: not known.

TCRdb used MiXCR to reprocess the reads, holding one entry per CDR3 protein. The table lists some 920,000 distinct CDR3 sequences, around 32% of them singletons. Trimming left V 3 bases short and J 5 bases short, with 16 bases between. The CDR3 runs 15 residues. Germline values: CDR1 MNHEY, CDR2 SMNVEV (reference sequence). The chain joins TRBV27 to TRBJ2-5; tentatively, D is TRBD2 (6 bases). This receptor was identified in a human donor in good health (CMV status not recorded). Some clones in this sample may be carry-over from other donors' samples. Sample: cultured CD8+ T cells from PBMCs, taken from culture after CMV antigen stimulation. This CDR3 is CASSFTGGVHETQYF. The DNA for the CDR3 is TGTGCCAGCAGTTTTACTGGAGGGGTGCATGAGACCCAGTACTTC.